Listed here are 9 T cell receptor beta chains from one sample, sequenced in a study of graft-versus-host responses after intestinal transplantation. The protocol was immunoSEQ multiplex PCR, while the TCRdb copy is restricted to in-frame clones and leaves out a portion. This table has about 29,000 clones, 85% to 95% appearing once. Sequenced here: PBMCs, sampled 66 days after intestinal transplant. These receptors were collected from a human patient who received an intestinal transplant, so some T cells may come from the graft donor.

The CDR3 sequence: CASSFAGVNEKLFF. As DNA, the CDR3 is TGTGCCAGCAGTTTCGCAGGGGTTAATGAAAAACTGTTTTTT. The chain recombines TRBV28 with TRBJ1-4, with D tentatively TRBD1 (6 bases). The CDR3 length is 14 residues. V lost 3 bases and J lost 4, with 9 bases in between. The germline V gene has CDR1 MDHEN and CDR2 SYDVKM.

This chain joins TRBV7-6 and TRBJ2-7; D is uncertain. The CDR3 sequence is 13 residues long. Per the germline V gene, CDR1 is SGHVS and CDR2 is FNYEAQ. V was clipped by 2 bases and J by 3 bases, with 8 bases between them. Here the CDR3 DNA reads TGTGCCAGCAGCTTAAAAGGTAGCTACGAGCAGTACTTC. Its translation: CASSLKGSYEQYF.

This chain links TRBV5-8 with TRBJ2-3; maybe TRBD1 (6 bases). V was pared by 2 bases and J by 2 bases, with 24 bases between. Germline V CDR1 and CDR2: SGHTS, YDEGEE. This CDR3 comprises 19 residues. This chain's CDR3 is CASSFTLSNRDTLTDTQYF. The CDR3 DNA reads TGTGCCAGCAGCTTTACACTGAGTAATCGGGACACCCTCACAGATACGCAGTATTTT.

The rearrangement uses TRBV11-2 and TRBJ2-3, with 8 bases lining up with TRBD1. CDR1 is SGHAT and CDR2 is FQNNGV in the germline V gene. Germline trimming cut 1 base from V and 3 bases from J; bases unmatched to any gene: 3. There are 15 residues in the CDR3. The CDR3 coding sequence is TGTGCCAGCAGCTTAGTTGGGACAGGAACAGATACGCAGTATTTT. Its translation is CASSLVGTGTDTQYF.

This clone occurred once. V usage is TRBV28 and J usage is TRBJ1-3; D is possibly TRBD1 (6 bases). This CDR3 contains 17 residues. The germline V gene has CDR1 MDHEN and CDR2 SYDVKM. V gave up 4 bases and J gave up 4 bases, with 20 bases separating them. CDR3 bases: TGTGCCAGCAGTTCTCATTCATGGGGGGCTGGAGGAAACACCATATATTTT. Encoded protein: CASSSHSWGAGGNTIYF.

J is TRBJ2-3 and V is TRBV10-1; perhaps TRBD2 as D (6 bases). This CDR3 region has 15 residues. Germline loops: CDR1 WNHNN, CDR2 SYGVQD (reference sequence). Between the trimmed V and J ends, which lost 1 base and 2 bases, there was a span of 10 bases. This CDR3 reads CASSEWRGVTDTQYF. CDR3 DNA: TGCGCCAGCAGTGAGTGGCGGGGTGTCACAGATACGCAGTATTTT.

The chain employs TRBV27 and TRBJ1-4; TRBD1 is a possible D gene (5 bases). V shed 3 bases and J shed 12 bases, with 11 bases lying between them. CDR3 length equals 12 residues. Germline V gene data show CDR1 as MNHEY and CDR2 as SMNVEV (reference sequence). The CDR3 bases are TGTGCCAGCAGTTTCACAGGAAGAGAACTGTTTTTT. Amino acids: CASSFTGRELFF.

This chain links TRBV19 with TRBJ1-1; TRBD1 aligns across 8 bases. V shed 6 bases and J 1 base; nucleotides not matched to a gene: 4. CDR3 size: 14 residues. CDR1 and CDR2 from the germline V gene are LNHDA and SQIVND (reference sequence). CDR3 loop: CASRDDRGNTEAFF. The CDR3 nucleotides are TGTGCCAGTAGGGATGACAGGGGGAACACTGAAGCTTTCTTT.

This chain connects TRBV12-5 to TRBJ2-2; TRBD1 matches 11 bases. The V gene end was trimmed by 2 bases and the J gene end by 4 bases; junction bases not matched to a gene: 21. CDR3 size: 22 residues. Germline loops: CDR1 LGHNT, CDR2 FRNRAP. The CDR3 DNA reads as TGTGCTAGTGGTTTGCCGAAGCCCGGGACAGGGGGAGTACTATTCCTCACCGGGGAGCTGTTTTTT. Its translation: CASGLPKPGTGGVLFLTGELFF.